These T cell receptor beta chains were read from a single sample in a study of CD8+ T cells in alopecia areata. Clones were sequenced by immunoSEQ multiplex PCR, and TCRdb holds only the in-frame ones, with some missing. The table includes over 150,000 clones, about 53% detected once. Sequencing used CD8+ T cells sorted from blood, obtained at week 24, from a patient treated with tofacitinib. The origin of the receptors is a human donor with alopecia areata. Each CDR3 is given with its conserved first and last residue. D genes are given only for firm matches. The size field is filled for only some rows; it gives once, few, many or a size class.

len: 13; j_gene: TRBJ2-7; v_gene: TRBV14; d_gene: .; abundance: .; CDR3nt: TGTGCCAGCAGCCTAGGACTGATCTACGAGCAGTACTTC; CDR3aa: CASSLGLIYEQYF
len: 16; j_gene: TRBJ2-5; v_gene: TRBV2; d_gene: TRBD1; abundance: .; CDR3nt: TGTGCCAGCAGTGAAGGCGGACAGGGTTTCCAAGAGACCCAGTACTTC; CDR3aa: CASSEGGQGFQETQYF
len: 15; j_gene: TRBJ2-3; v_gene: TRBV7-3; d_gene: TRBD1; abundance: .; CDR3nt: TGTGCCAGCAGCTCGTCAGGGGGTAGCACAGATACGCAGTATTTT; CDR3aa: CASSSSGGSTDTQYF
len: 12; j_gene: TRBJ1-1; v_gene: TRBV13; d_gene: .; abundance: few; CDR3nt: TGTGCCAGCAGCTTATCTTTCACTGAAGCTTTCTTT; CDR3aa: CASSLSFTEAFF
len: 15; j_gene: TRBJ2-5; v_gene: TRBV10-2; d_gene: .; abundance: few; CDR3nt: TGCGCCAGCAGTGTACGTGCAGGCTCGGGGGAGACCCAGTACTTC; CDR3aa: CASSVRAGSGETQYF
len: 15; j_gene: TRBJ2-7; v_gene: TRBV11-2; d_gene: .; abundance: .; CDR3nt: TGTGCCAGCAGCCCTACCATCGGGGTCATAGACGAGCAGTACTTC; CDR3aa: CASSPTIGVIDEQYF
len: 14; j_gene: TRBJ2-3; v_gene: TRBV2; d_gene: TRBD1; abundance: .; CDR3nt: TGTGCCAGCCCTGCCGGGACAGGGTCAGATACGCAGTATTTT; CDR3aa: CASPAGTGSDTQYF
len: 13; j_gene: TRBJ2-1; v_gene: TRBV12-5; d_gene: .; abundance: few; CDR3nt: TGTGCTAGTGGTTTGGCGACTTCCAATGAGCAGTTCTTC; CDR3aa: CASGLATSNEQFF
len: 13; j_gene: TRBJ2-4; v_gene: TRBV30; d_gene: .; abundance: few; CDR3nt: TGTGCCTGGAGCAGCGGAGCCAAAAACATTCAGTACTTC; CDR3aa: CAWSSGAKNIQYF
len: 18; j_gene: TRBJ2-4; v_gene: TRBV7-8; d_gene: .; abundance: .; CDR3nt: TGTGCCAGCAGCTTATATCTGGCACCCGAACCCGCCAAAAACATTCAGTACTTC; CDR3aa: CASSLYLAPEPAKNIQYF
len: 15; j_gene: TRBJ2-1; v_gene: TRBV6-5; d_gene: TRBD2; abundance: few; CDR3nt: TGTGCCAGCAGTTTACTAGCGGGGGGGCGGAATGAGCAGTTCTTC; CDR3aa: CASSLLAGGRNEQFF
len: 11; j_gene: TRBJ2-7; v_gene: TRBV29-1; d_gene: .; abundance: .; CDR3nt: TGCAGCGTACACGCAGGGGTCGAGCAGTACTTC; CDR3aa: CSVHAGVEQYF
len: 13; j_gene: TRBJ2-7; v_gene: TRBV13; d_gene: .; abundance: .; CDR3nt: TGTGCCAGCAGCTCCGCTCCTTCCTACGAGCAGTACTTC; CDR3aa: CASSSAPSYEQYF
len: 13; j_gene: TRBJ1-5; v_gene: TRBV10-2; d_gene: .; abundance: .; CDR3nt: TGCGCCAGCAGTGAGTCGTTGAGTCAGCCCCAGCATTTT; CDR3aa: CASSESLSQPQHF
len: 13; j_gene: TRBJ2-7; v_gene: TRBV15; d_gene: .; abundance: .; CDR3nt: TGTGCCACCAGCAGCGGACCTACCTACGAGCAGTACTTC; CDR3aa: CATSSGPTYEQYF
len: 14; j_gene: TRBJ1-1; v_gene: TRBV6-5; d_gene: .; abundance: .; CDR3nt: TGTGCCAGCACCTCTTCCAGAGGGGGGCCTGAAGCTTTCTTT; CDR3aa: CASTSSRGGPEAFF
len: 11; j_gene: TRBJ1-1; v_gene: TRBV7-9; d_gene: .; abundance: .; CDR3nt: TGTGCCAGCAGCCAGGGGACTGAAGCTTTCTTT; CDR3aa: CASSQGTEAFF
len: 13; j_gene: TRBJ2-1; v_gene: TRBV19; d_gene: TRBD1; abundance: few; CDR3nt: TGTGCCAGTAGCCCGGACAGGGGGCGAGAGCAGTTCTTC; CDR3aa: CASSPDRGREQFF
len: 12; j_gene: TRBJ2-7; v_gene: TRBV30; d_gene: TRBD1; abundance: few; CDR3nt: TGTGCCTGGAGCGACAGGGTGGGCGAGCAGTACTTC; CDR3aa: CAWSDRVGEQYF
len: 15; j_gene: TRBJ2-3; v_gene: TRBV4-3; d_gene: .; abundance: .; CDR3nt: TGCGCCAGCAGCCAAGATGATCCCCCCACAGATACGCAGTATTTT; CDR3aa: CASSQDDPPTDTQYF
len: 16; j_gene: TRBJ2-7; v_gene: TRBV4-3; d_gene: TRBD1; abundance: .; CDR3nt: TGCGCCAGCAGCCAAGATAGGACAGGCATATACTACGAGCAGTACTTC; CDR3aa: CASSQDRTGIYYEQYF
len: 12; j_gene: TRBJ2-7; v_gene: TRBV27; d_gene: .; abundance: .; CDR3nt: TGTGCCAGCAGTCCCCCCACCTACGAGCAGTACTTC; CDR3aa: CASSPPTYEQYF
len: 16; j_gene: TRBJ1-2; v_gene: TRBV4-3; d_gene: .; abundance: few; CDR3nt: TGCGCCAGCAGCCAAGATACCACAGGGACAAACTATGGCTACACCTTC; CDR3aa: CASSQDTTGTNYGYTF
len: 18; j_gene: TRBJ1-4; v_gene: TRBV7-9; d_gene: .; abundance: .; CDR3nt: TGTGCCAGCAGCTCCAACCCCGACGACGTCACAACTAATGAAAAACTGTTTTTT; CDR3aa: CASSSNPDDVTTNEKLFF
len: 12; j_gene: TRBJ1-1; v_gene: TRBV30; d_gene: .; abundance: .; CDR3nt: TGTGCCTGGAGTGTACAAGGGGCTGAAGCTTTCTTT; CDR3aa: CAWSVQGAEAFF
len: 15; j_gene: TRBJ1-1; v_gene: TRBV5-1; d_gene: .; abundance: .; CDR3nt: TGCGCCAGCAGCTCGGACGTCGGGGTGAGATATGAAGCTTTCTTT; CDR3aa: CASSSDVGVRYEAFF
len: 14; j_gene: TRBJ1-5; v_gene: TRBV30; d_gene: .; abundance: few; CDR3nt: TGTGCCTGGAACGCCGGAGGGTCAAATCAGCCCCAGCATTTT; CDR3aa: CAWNAGGSNQPQHF
len: 14; j_gene: TRBJ1-2; v_gene: TRBV7-9; d_gene: .; abundance: .; CDR3nt: TGTGCCAGCAGCTCCGAGCAGAGCATCTATGGCTACACCTTC; CDR3aa: CASSSEQSIYGYTF
len: 11; j_gene: TRBJ1-1; v_gene: TRBV20-1; d_gene: .; abundance: .; CDR3nt: TGCAGTGCCCTTAGGATTTCTGAAGCTTTCTTT; CDR3aa: CSALRISEAFF
len: 15; j_gene: TRBJ1-5; v_gene: TRBV15; d_gene: TRBD1; abundance: .; CDR3nt: TGTGCCACCAGTGGGACAGGAAATAGCAATCAGCCCCAGCATTTT; CDR3aa: CATSGTGNSNQPQHF
len: 14; j_gene: TRBJ2-2; v_gene: TRBV5-6; d_gene: TRBD1; abundance: few; CDR3nt: TGTGCCAGTACGACAGGGTTCAACACCGGGGAGCTGTTTTTT; CDR3aa: CASTTGFNTGELFF
len: 15; j_gene: TRBJ2-2; v_gene: TRBV11-3; d_gene: .; abundance: .; CDR3nt: TGTGCCAGCAGCCCTCGTGGATTGAAGCACGGGGAGCTGTTTTTT; CDR3aa: CASSPRGLKHGELFF
len: 15; j_gene: TRBJ2-3; v_gene: TRBV6-6; d_gene: .; abundance: .; CDR3nt: TGTGCCCACAAAGTCGGGGGTACTAGCACAGATACGCAGTATTTT; CDR3aa: CAHKVGGTSTDTQYF
len: 18; j_gene: TRBJ2-2; v_gene: TRBV25-1; d_gene: TRBD2; abundance: few; CDR3nt: TGTGCCAGCAGTGAATATCCGCTAGCGGGGTCGATCACCGGGGAGCTGTTTTTT; CDR3aa: CASSEYPLAGSITGELFF
len: 11; j_gene: TRBJ2-7; v_gene: TRBV11-2; d_gene: .; abundance: .; CDR3nt: TGTGCCAGCAGCTTAGACTACGAGCAGTACTTC; CDR3aa: CASSLDYEQYF
len: 12; j_gene: TRBJ1-1; v_gene: TRBV15; d_gene: .; abundance: .; CDR3nt: TGTGCCACCAGCCTTATGAACACTGAAGCTTTCTTT; CDR3aa: CATSLMNTEAFF
len: 16; j_gene: TRBJ2-5; v_gene: TRBV7-9; d_gene: TRBD1; abundance: .; CDR3nt: TGTGCCAGCAGCCCAACGGGGGGACAGGGCGGAGAGACCCAGTACTTC; CDR3aa: CASSPTGGQGGETQYF
len: 14; j_gene: TRBJ2-3; v_gene: TRBV30; d_gene: TRBD2; abundance: .; CDR3nt: TGTGCCTGGAACAGCGGGGGGGCGGGAGATACGCAGTATTTT; CDR3aa: CAWNSGGAGDTQYF
len: 15; j_gene: TRBJ2-3; v_gene: TRBV6-1; d_gene: TRBD1; abundance: .; CDR3nt: TGTGCCAGCAGTGAAATCGACAGGGTAACAGATACGCAGTATTTT; CDR3aa: CASSEIDRVTDTQYF
len: 16; j_gene: TRBJ2-5; v_gene: TRBV2; d_gene: .; abundance: once; CDR3nt: TGTGCCAGCAAGGATGGCGGGGGCCACCCACAAGAGACCCAGTACTTC; CDR3aa: CASKDGGGHPQETQYF
len: 11; j_gene: TRBJ1-2; v_gene: TRBV29-1; d_gene: .; abundance: few; CDR3nt: TGCAGCGTTGTAAGCGCCGGAAGCTACACCTTC; CDR3aa: CSVVSAGSYTF
len: 12; j_gene: TRBJ1-2; v_gene: TRBV30; d_gene: .; abundance: .; CDR3nt: TGTGCCGGGGGACAACCCCTATATGGCTACACCTTC; CDR3aa: CAGGQPLYGYTF
len: 13; j_gene: TRBJ1-1; v_gene: TRBV13; d_gene: .; abundance: .; CDR3nt: TGTGCCAGCAGCTTCAATCTGGTGGCTGAAGCTTTCTTT; CDR3aa: CASSFNLVAEAFF
len: 14; j_gene: TRBJ1-2; v_gene: TRBV29-1; d_gene: TRBD1; abundance: .; CDR3nt: TGCAGCGTTGATGGGGACAGGGAAAACTATGGCTACACCTTC; CDR3aa: CSVDGDRENYGYTF
len: 15; j_gene: TRBJ2-5; v_gene: TRBV30; d_gene: .; abundance: .; CDR3nt: TGTGCCTGGAGTGGATTTCAGGGGTCGTGGGAGACCCAGTACTTC; CDR3aa: CAWSGFQGSWETQYF
len: 16; j_gene: TRBJ1-2; v_gene: TRBV6-6; d_gene: .; abundance: .; CDR3nt: TGTGCCAGCAGCGGTCTTGTAATGGGCCGCGACTATGGCTACACCTTC; CDR3aa: CASSGLVMGRDYGYTF
len: 16; j_gene: TRBJ2-7; v_gene: TRBV4-3; d_gene: .; abundance: .; CDR3nt: TGCGCCAGCAGCCAAGATGAGACACCCTGGACCTACGAGCAGTACTTC; CDR3aa: CASSQDETPWTYEQYF
len: 15; j_gene: TRBJ1-1; v_gene: TRBV9; d_gene: TRBD1; abundance: .; CDR3nt: TGTGCCAGCAGCGCTTCTCGGGACAGCCCTTTTGAGGGGGTCTTT; CDR3aa: CASSASRDSPFEGVF
len: 12; j_gene: TRBJ1-2; v_gene: TRBV29-1; d_gene: .; abundance: few; CDR3nt: TGCAGCGTTGATTGGGGCAACTATGGCTACACCTTC; CDR3aa: CSVDWGNYGYTF
len: 14; j_gene: TRBJ2-7; v_gene: TRBV29-1; d_gene: .; abundance: .; CDR3nt: TGCAGCGTTGTGTCTGGGACGGTCTCCTACGAGCAGTACTTC; CDR3aa: CSVVSGTVSYEQYF
len: 16; j_gene: TRBJ2-3; v_gene: TRBV11-2; d_gene: .; abundance: few; CDR3nt: TGTGCCAGCAGCTCGGTCTCGACAGGTTTGACAGATACGCAGTATTTT; CDR3aa: CASSSVSTGLTDTQYF
len: 13; j_gene: TRBJ1-5; v_gene: TRBV19; d_gene: .; abundance: .; CDR3nt: TGTGCCAGTAGTCTAGGGATCAATCAGCCCCAGCATTTT; CDR3aa: CASSLGINQPQHF
len: 15; j_gene: TRBJ2-1; v_gene: TRBV15; d_gene: TRBD1; abundance: .; CDR3nt: TGTGCCACCAGCCCTTCCAGGACAGGGGTCAATGAGCAGTTCTTC; CDR3aa: CATSPSRTGVNEQFF
len: 18; j_gene: TRBJ1-1; v_gene: TRBV10-2; d_gene: .; abundance: .; CDR3nt: TGCGCCAGCAGTGAGTCGGGGACACCCCCATACTTGAACACTGAAGCTTTCTTT; CDR3aa: CASSESGTPPYLNTEAFF